These 13 T cell receptor beta chains share one sample of origin, sequenced in a study of regulatory T cells in long-lasting Graves disease. Time point here: newly diagnosed GD, antithyroid drugs for less than 3 months. PBMCs were the source of the RNA used for TCR sequencing. Building the TCR beta libraries relied on iRepertoire HTBI primers, and CDR3 regions underwent Arm-PCR. TCRdb redid the calling of the multiplex PCR reads with MiXCR, one entry per CDR3 protein. The table has approximately 490,000 distinct CDR3 sequences, 15% to 20% seen once. The same data also contributed to another study, on T cells in Graves' hyperthyroidism and ophthalmopathy.

Material: peripheral blood mononuclear cells (PBMCs), obtained at new diagnosis, from a patient treated with antithyroid drugs. The origin of the receptors is a man aged 35-49 years with Graves disease.

This clonotype was recorded at least ten times. The chain links TRBV20-1 to TRBJ2-1; TRBD1 matches 9 bases. Trimming cost V 5 bases and J 5 bases; bases outside gene matches: 7. CDR3 length equals 14 residues. Germline assignment: CDR1 DFQATT and CDR2 SNEGSKA (reference sequence). CDR3 protein: CSAPGTGRDNEQFF. CDR3 sequence (DNA): TGCAGTGCTCCCGGGACAGGGAGGGACAATGAGCAGTTCTTC.

Turning to this clonotype: Given a much more abundant clone one base away, this may be a read error. V and J are TRBV7-3 and TRBJ2-5, with a tentative D call TRBD2 (7 bases). The CDR3 is made up of 15 amino acids. In germline, CDR1 is SGHTA, CDR2 FQGTGA. The V and J ends lost 7 bases and 2 bases respectively, with 17 bases between them. CDR3 DNA sequence: TGTGCCAGCAACCTAAGGGGGGGATTGCAAGAGACCCAGTACTTC. It codes for CASNLRGGLQETQYF.

This clonotype was observed at least ten times. The J gene is TRBJ2-1, the V gene TRBV3-1; 9 nucleotides align to TRBD2. Losses at the gene ends were 4 bases for V and 0 bases for J; bases not matched to a gene: 4. This CDR3 has 16 residues. Germline lookup yields CDR1 LGHDT and CDR2 YNNKEL (reference sequence). CDR3 in amino acids: CASSRSGRSSYNEQFF. The CDR3 bases are TGTGCCAGCAGCCGTAGCGGGAGAAGCTCCTACAATGAGCAGTTCTTC.

The chain has TRBV7-9 and TRBJ1-2; no definite D call. This CDR3 spans 13 amino acids. V gave up 1 base and J gave up 6 bases, with 9 bases separating them. Germline V gene sequence: CDR1 SEHNR, CDR2 FQNEAQ (reference sequence). CDR3 region: CASSLGGPDGYTF. As DNA, the CDR3 is TGTGCCAGCAGCTTAGGGGGTCCCGATGGCTACACCTTC.

This sequence joins TRBV28 and TRBJ1-2; tentative D call: TRBD1 (6 bases). V dropped 6 bases and J dropped 6 bases, with 23 bases sitting between them. The germline CDR1 and CDR2 sequences are MDHEN and SYDVKM. The CDR3 has 16 residues. In DNA, the CDR3 is TGTGCCAGCAGCCAAGCTGGGGGGGCGGGGGCCGATGGCTACACCTTC. This gives the protein CASSQAGGAGADGYTF.

This clonotype was detected only a few times. The rearrangement links TRBV6-2 or TRBV6-3 to TRBJ1-3; D possibly corresponds to TRBD1 (5 bases). Germline V gene data show CDR1 as MNHEY and CDR2 as SVGEGT. The CDR3 extends over 16 amino acids. V lost 6 bases to trimming and J lost 0 bases, with 15 bases between them. The CDR3 loop reads CASSRGGTSSGNTIYF. Written as DNA, the CDR3 is TGTGCCAGCAGCCGGGGAGGGACTAGCTCTGGAAACACCATATATTTT.

The chain is built from TRBV4-2 and TRBJ2-1, with a possible D match to TRBD2 (7 bases). Trimming took off 2 bases at V and 7 bases at J, with 21 bases between the two ends. CDR1 and CDR2 (germline): LGHNA, YNFKEQ. The CDR3 covers 17 residues. CDR3 DNA: TGTGCCAGCAGCCAAAATCCTGCCCGGGGGGCGCGGAATGAGCAGTTCTTC. Translating it yields CASSQNPARGARNEQFF.

DNA for the CDR3: TGTGCCAGCAGTTACTCGAGGGTTACGCAGTATTTT. Protein sequence: CASSYSRVTQYF. This chain connects TRBV6-2 or TRBV6-3 to TRBJ2-3; D perhaps matches TRBD2 (5 bases). Trimming shortened V by 0 bases and J by 8 bases, and 6 bases separated the two germline ends. Germline CDR1 reads MNHEY; CDR2 reads SVGEGT. CDR3 size: 12 residues.

In this sample, this clonotype turned up many times. The chain employs TRBV15 and TRBJ2-7; D call uncertain. This CDR3 region has 17 residues. V lost 0 bases, J lost 2 bases, and 17 bases lay in between. Looked up from germline, CDR1 is LNHNV and CDR2 is YYDKDF (reference sequence). CDR3 nucleotide sequence: TGTGCCACCAGCAGAGAGTTTAGACTTACCAGCCCCTACGAGCAGTACTTC. Residues: CATSREFRLTSPYEQYF.

This chain connects TRBV7-3 to TRBJ2-5; a possible D gene is TRBD2 (5 bases). The germline gives CDR1 SGHTA, CDR2 FQGTGA. Between the trimmed V and J ends, which lost 6 bases and 2 bases, there was a span of 10 bases. The CDR3 has 13 residues. CDR3 nucleotides: TGTGCCAGCAGTCGGACTGCACAAGAGACCCAGTACTTC. Translation: CASSRTAQETQYF.

As concerns this clonotype: Since a much larger clone is just one base distant, this may be a read error. The J gene is TRBJ2-3, the V gene TRBV11-3; the D gene could be TRBD1 or TRBD2 (5 bases each). This CDR3 contains 15 residues. Per the germline V gene, CDR1 is SGHNT and CDR2 is YENEEA. This CDR3 reads CASSSRDRSTDTQCF. The CDR3, as DNA: TGTGCCAGCAGTTCTCGGGACCGCAGCACAGATACGCAGTGTTTT.

This clonotype has ten or more counts. This rearrangement joins TRBV27 to TRBJ1-5; D is unresolved. Germline V gene lookup returns CDR1 MNHEY and CDR2 SMNVEV (reference sequence). There are 13 residues in the CDR3. V was pared by 5 bases and J by 7 bases, with 12 bases between. CDR3 nucleotides: TGTGCCAGCAGTCCTACCTGGGGACAGCCCCAGCATTTT. Encoded protein: CASSPTWGQPQHF.

To note about this clonotype: This is likely a read error, given that the CDR3 carries no conserved phenylalanine or tryptophan at its end. The chain employs TRBV28 and TRBJ2-3, with 7 bases that match TRBD2. Germline-derived CDR1 and CDR2 are MDHEN and SYDVKM. The V gene end was trimmed by 3 bases and the J gene end by 5 bases; junction bases not matched to a gene: 5. The CDR3 has 14 residues. DNA for the CDR3: TGTGCCAGCAGTTTGGGAGGGCCCTTAGATACGCAGTATTCT. It is translated as CASSLGGPLDTQYS.